This TCR beta chain was retrieved from a study of brain T cells in children with intractable seizures. Regarding this clone: Its antigen is undetermined.

Study results and caveats: Clones missing pre-surgery may reflect undersampling of that blood sample. Patients' HCMV serostatus was unknown; virus specificity rests on CDR3 similarity alone.

The length of the CDR3 is 13 residues. Trimming stripped 0 bases from V and 10 bases from J, with 10 bases between. Germline lookup yields CDR1 GTSNPN and CDR2 SVGIG (reference sequence). The sequenced cases were selected for having the highest brain T cell transcript signatures. At least one anti-epileptic drug was given before surgery. Method: immunoSEQ multiplex PCR; TCRdb's copy keeps in-frame clones and lacks some. The sample lists 78,000 or so clones; about 90% were seen once. The rearrangement joins TRBV30 to TRBJ1-6, with D perhaps TRBD1 (6 bases). This clonotype was obtained from a girl aged 2 to 9 with Rasmussen encephalitis and intractable seizures. The sample here was peripheral blood, taken at surgery. CDR3 coding DNA: TGTGCCTGGAGTGTACCCGGGGGCTCACCCCTCCACTTT. Translating it yields CAWSVPGGSPLHF.